The 12 T cell receptor beta chains below all came from one sample that was sequenced in a study of OX40 agonist ivuxolimab in advanced cancers. Sequenced by immunoSEQ multiplex PCR; TCRdb stores in-frame clones only, minus some. Seen here are about 130,000 clones, about 93% observed once, and the top ten hold 1%. This material consisted of CD4+ or CD8+ T cells sorted from blood, taken in a trial of the OX40 agonist ivuxolimab. These receptor sequences come from an adult with an advanced solid tumor such as melanoma, head and neck, liver or kidney cancer.

The V call is TRBV4-2, the J call TRBJ2-7; 7 bases are a match to TRBD2. Germline V lookup: CDR1 LGHNA, CDR2 YNFKEQ. The CDR3 covers 13 residues. V shed 4 bases and J 7 bases; nucleotides not matched to a gene: 7. As DNA, the CDR3 is TGTGCCAGCAGCCCCCAGCGGGGACTTGAGCAGTACTTC. Translated, it gives CASSPQRGLEQYF.

The table lists this clone with a count of one. The rearrangement links TRBV5-1 to TRBJ1-1; D is ambiguous. Trimming took off 2 bases at V and 4 bases at J, with 12 bases between the two ends. The CDR3 runs 14 residues. Germline CDR1 reads SGHRS; CDR2 reads YFSETQ. CDR3 sequence (DNA): TGCGCCAGCAGCTTCGCCGGTGAGGGCACTGAAGCTTTCTTT. Residues: CASSFAGEGTEAFF.

The chain recombines TRBV9 with TRBJ2-7; D possibly matches TRBD1 or TRBD2 (5 bases each). Germline lookup yields CDR1 SGDLS and CDR2 YYNGEE. V was shortened by 6 bases and J by 3 bases, with 28 bases between the two germline ends. The CDR3 is 18 amino acids. The CDR3, as DNA: TGTGCCAGCAAGGGTTGTAGCTGGGACCGGGACGGGTACTACGAGCAGTACTTC. Its protein is CASKGCSWDRDGYYEQYF.

The chain has TRBV6-5 and TRBJ1-1; D possibly corresponds to TRBD1 (6 bases). The CDR3 has 14 amino acids. Trimming removed 8 bases from V and 2 bases from J, with 15 bases in between. The V gene's germline CDR1 is MNHEY and CDR2 SVGAGI. CDR3 sequence reads: CASRPGQQNTEAFF. CDR3 in DNA: TGTGCCAGCCGACCCGGACAGCAAAACACTGAAGCTTTCTTT.

The chain carries TRBV7-2 and TRBJ2-7, with TRBD2 matching 15 bases. CDR3 length equals 16 residues. CDR1 and CDR2 from the germline V gene are SGHTA and FQGNSA. The ends lost 5 bases at V and 4 bases at J; junction bases unmatched: 6. The DNA of the CDR3 is TGTGCCAGCAGCCTCGGGACTAGCGGGAGGAAATACGAGCAGTACTTC. Amino acids: CASSLGTSGRKYEQYF.

The chain carries TRBV5-4 and TRBJ1-2; 10 bases fit TRBD1. V was clipped by 2 bases and J by 7 bases; unmatched bases: 5. The germline gives CDR1 SGHNT, CDR2 YYREEE (reference sequence). The CDR3 spans 14 residues. Written as DNA, the CDR3 is TGTGCCAGCAGCTTTGACAGGGGGCAGGGTGGCTACACCTTC. Protein sequence: CASSFDRGQGGYTF.

This clone was seen more than once but under ten times. The CDR3 coding sequence is TGTGCCAGCAGCTTTCAAGGGTACTATGGCTACACCTTC. Residues: CASSFQGYYGYTF. The V and J genes are TRBV7-9 and TRBJ1-2; D not certain. Trimming took 3 bases from V and 3 from J, leaving 8 bases between them. This CDR3 has 13 residues. Germline V gene lookup returns CDR1 SEHNR and CDR2 FQNEAQ (reference sequence). The variable domain in full, with the rest retrieved from reference TRBV7-9 and TRBJ1-2, is DTGVSQNPRHKITKRGQNVTFRCDPISEHNRLYWYRQTLGQGPEFLTYFQNEAQLEKSRLLSDRFSAERPKGSFSTLEIQRTEQGDSAMYLCASSFQGYYGYTFGSGTRLTVV.

The rearrangement uses TRBV6-5 and TRBJ2-7, with D perhaps TRBD1 (6 bases). The CDR3 has 13 amino acids. Trimming took off 2 bases at V and 2 bases at J, with 7 bases between the two ends. The germline gives CDR1 MNHEY, CDR2 SVGAGI. CDR3 sequence reads: CASSYRQAYEQYF. CDR3 sequence (DNA): TGTGCCAGCAGTTACCGACAGGCCTACGAGCAGTACTTC.

CDR3 sequence reads: CAWSQLDTQYF. The CDR3 DNA sequence: TGTGCCTGGAGCCAATTAGATACGCAGTATTTT. This chain uses TRBV30 with TRBJ2-3; D gene uncertain. Per germline, CDR1 GTSNPN and CDR2 SVGIG (reference sequence). V was cut by 3 bases and J by 5 bases, with 6 bases left in between. The CDR3 sequence is 11 residues long.

This chain uses TRBV4-3 with TRBJ2-7; no definite D call. Trimming cost V 4 bases and J 0 bases, with 10 bases left between them. The CDR3 extends over 14 amino acids. Germline CDR1 LGHNA, CDR2 YSLEER. The CDR3 region is CASSPEPYSYEQYF. DNA of the CDR3: TGCGCCAGCAGCCCGGAGCCCTACTCCTACGAGCAGTACTTC.

The chain uses TRBV2 and TRBJ1-5; 7 nucleotides align to TRBD1. V dropped 5 bases and J dropped 7; count of bases not matched to a gene: 8. The CDR3 is made up of 14 amino acids. Germline V gene data show CDR1 as SNHLY and CDR2 as FYNNEI. CDR3 sequence (DNA): TGTGCCAGCAGTCTAGTAGGGGGCCGACAGCCCCAGCATTTT. Translated, it gives CASSLVGGRQPQHF.

The genes are TRBV6-1 and TRBJ1-5; no clear D gene. This CDR3 region has 13 residues. CDR1 is MNHNS, CDR2 SASEGT, per germline. V was cut by 2 bases and J by 3 bases, with 5 bases left in between. The CDR3 reads CASSEQYNQPQHF. The CDR3, as DNA: TGTGCCAGCAGTGAACAGTACAATCAGCCCCAGCATTTT.